What follows describes a single T cell receptor (beta chain). A much larger clone lies a single base off, so this may be a read error. CDR3 size: 19 residues. Germline CDR1 is MNHNS and CDR2 is SASEGT. MiXCR was run by TCRdb on the PCR reads, yielding one entry per CDR3 protein. The sample holds hundreds of thousands of distinct CDR3 sequences, 25% seen once. These data belong to a study of molecular identifiers for immune sequencing clone quantification. A CD8+CD4-CCR7+CD45RA+ gate was used to sort naive CD8 T cells. The chain is built from TRBV6-1 and TRBJ1-1; 7 nucleotides align to TRBD1. This receptor was identified in a human donor in good health. Some libraries in this study had Jurkat cell RNA spiked in. Sequencing was performed on naive CD8+ T cells from blood, with Jurkat cell RNA spiked in. Specified subset: FACS-sorted CD8+CD4-CCR7+CD45RA+ naive T cells. CDR3 DNA sequence: TGTGCCAGCAGTGAAGAAGAGTTGAACAGGGGTATGATGAACACTGAAGCTTCCTTT. Encoded protein: CASSEEELNRGMMNTEASF.